This TCR beta chain stems from a study of control samples from healthy donors and cancer patients. Profiling relied on immunoSEQ multiplex PCR, and the TCRdb table lists in-frame clones only, not all of them. The sample has around 94,000 clones; around 83% are singletons. The germline V and J ends were trimmed by 4 bases and 2 bases, with 6 bases remaining between them. The CDR3 is made up of 13 amino acids. The germline gives CDR1 LNHDA, CDR2 SQIVND (reference sequence). The rearrangement joins TRBV19 to TRBJ2-1, with unresolved D. This TCR was recovered from a woman aged 45-65 years in good health. The material sequenced was blood. The CDR3 protein is CASSTGPYNEQFF. For the CDR3, the DNA is TGTGCCAGTAGTACCGGACCCTACAATGAGCAGTTCTTC.